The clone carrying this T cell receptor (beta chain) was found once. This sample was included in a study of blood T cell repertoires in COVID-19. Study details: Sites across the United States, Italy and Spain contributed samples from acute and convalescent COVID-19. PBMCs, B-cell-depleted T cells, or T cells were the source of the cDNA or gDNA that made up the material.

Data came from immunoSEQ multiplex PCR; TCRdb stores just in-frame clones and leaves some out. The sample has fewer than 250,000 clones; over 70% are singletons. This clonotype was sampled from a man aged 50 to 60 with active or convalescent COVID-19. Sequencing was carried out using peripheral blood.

CDR3: CASSELGANSPLHF. The CDR3 bases are TGTGCCAGCAGTGAACTGGGGGCCAATTCACCCCTCCACTTT. The chain joins TRBV6-1 to TRBJ1-6; D perhaps matches TRBD1 (6 bases). The CDR3 consists of 14 residues. V dropped 2 bases and J dropped 7 bases, with 9 bases sitting between them. Looked up from germline, CDR1 is MNHNS and CDR2 is SASEGT.